The 24 T cell receptor beta chains presented below share a single source sample, sequenced in a study of human T cells and chemical hapten exposure. MiXCR, applied by TCRdb to the RACE reads, yields one record per CDR3 protein. This sample has some 89,000 distinct CDR3 sequences, with 27% found just once. Stated time point: patch test 3, about 24 weeks after DPC sensitization. Treatment meaning: therapeutic diphenylcyclopropenone sensitization with weekly scalp DPC. The specimen comprised whole blood, sampled in connection with sensitization to the hapten diphenylcyclopropenone (DPC). The receptors come from a middle-aged man with alopecia areata. Some clones in this sample may be carry-over from other donors' samples.

The chain couples TRBV20-1 to TRBJ2-2; 9 bases are shared with TRBD2. Germline V gives CDR1 DFQATT, CDR2 SNEGSKA (reference sequence). The CDR3 runs 15 residues. The trim removed 5 bases at V and 8 bases at J, leaving 12 bases unmatched. In DNA, the CDR3 is TGCAGTGCTCCAGGGGCGGGAGGGTTGACGGGGGAGCTGTTTTTT. Its protein is CSAPGAGGLTGELFF.

In this sample, this clonotype turned up many times. The chain uses TRBV28 and TRBJ2-6; D gene uncertain. Germline CDR1 reads MDHEN; CDR2 reads SYDVKM. This CDR3 contains 15 residues. Deletions cut 5 bases from V and 3 bases from J, with 11 bases between. CDR3 in amino acids: CASSITTFGANVLTF. Written as DNA, the CDR3 is TGTGCCAGCAGTATCACAACTTTTGGGGCCAACGTCCTGACTTTC.

This clonotype has only a few counts. The rearrangement uses TRBV27 and TRBJ1-4, with TRBD1 as a possible D gene (6 bases). V was pared by 4 bases and J by 7 bases, with 16 bases between. This CDR3 region has 15 residues. Germline loops: CDR1 MNHEY, CDR2 SMNVEV (reference sequence). CDR3 loop: CASSSAGRGGEKLFF. The DNA for the CDR3 is TGTGCCAGCAGTTCCGCAGGGCGAGGGGGTGAAAAACTGTTTTTT.

The rearrangement links TRBV7-6 to TRBJ2-1; TRBD2 matches at 13 bases. This CDR3 comprises 17 residues. CDR1 SGHVS and CDR2 FNYEAQ come from the germline V gene. The ends lost 5 bases at V and 0 bases at J; junction bases unmatched: 4. The CDR3 reads CASSPWTSGSSYNEQFF. CDR3 nucleotide sequence: TGTGCCAGCAGCCCCTGGACTAGCGGGAGCTCCTACAATGAGCAGTTCTTC.

The rearrangement joins TRBV7-9 to TRBJ2-7, with D unclear. Between the trimmed V and J ends, which lost 5 bases and 4 bases, there was a span of 12 bases. Germline CDR1 SEHNR, CDR2 FQNEAQ (reference sequence). There are 13 residues in the CDR3. CDR3 sequence reads: CASSPLRAYEQYF. The CDR3 bases are TGTGCCAGCAGCCCTCTGCGAGCGTACGAGCAGTACTTC. The whole variable domain, filled in from reference TRBV7-9 and TRBJ2-7, reads DTGVSQNPRHKITKRGQNVTFRCDPISEHNRLYWYRQTLGQGPEFLTYFQNEAQLEKSRLLSDRFSAERPKGSFSTLEIQRTEQGDSAMYLCASSPLRAYEQYFGPGTRLTVT.

This clonotype has a handful of counts. The genes are TRBV28 and TRBJ1-1; D is unresolved. V gave up 2 bases and J gave up 0 bases, with 4 bases separating them. Germline V CDR1 and CDR2: MDHEN, SYDVKM. The CDR3 is 13 residues long. This chain's CDR3 is CASSLPLNTEAFF. CDR3 nucleotide sequence: TGTGCCAGCAGTTTACCATTGAACACTGAAGCTTTCTTT.

This clonotype was seen a handful of times. CDR3 DNA: TGTGCCAGCAGTTTACCCCCGGGAAGTGTGATACCGGGACAGGGCTACGAGCAGTACTTC. Residues: CASSLPPGSVIPGQGYEQYF. The V and J genes are TRBV28 and TRBJ2-7; 9 positions agree with TRBD1. The V segment lost 2 bases and the J segment 3 bases; nucleotides outside the gene matches: 20. The length of the CDR3 is 20 residues. Germline V CDR1 and CDR2: MDHEN, SYDVKM.

The chain couples TRBV28 to TRBJ1-1; weak D call: TRBD1 (6 bases). The germline gives CDR1 MDHEN, CDR2 SYDVKM. The CDR3 contains 15 residues. Between the trimmed V and J ends, which lost 4 bases and 5 bases, there was a span of 17 bases. The CDR3 nucleotides read TGTGCCAGCAGTTCTCGCGGGGGGGCGCGGACTGAAGCTTTCTTT. This gives the protein CASSSRGGARTEAFF.

A single count supports this clonotype. This chain uses TRBV5-5 with TRBJ2-3; D remains unclear. This CDR3 region has 14 residues. The germline CDR1 and CDR2 sequences are SGHKS and YYEKEE (reference sequence). Trimming pared 6 bases from V and 0 bases from J, leaving 11 bases between. In DNA, the CDR3 is TGTGCCAGCACCACAACGACTAGCACAGATACGCAGTATTTT. It yields the protein CASTTTTSTDTQYF.

This chain links TRBV20-1 with TRBJ2-3, with a tentative D call TRBD2 (5 bases). CDR1 and CDR2 from the germline V gene are DFQATT and SNEGSKA (reference sequence). The ends were cut back, 0 bases at V and 1 base at J, with 8 bases in the middle. This CDR3 is built from 14 residues. CDR3: CSAREVARTDTQYF. The CDR3 DNA sequence: TGCAGTGCTAGAGAGGTAGCGCGCACAGATACGCAGTATTTT.

The chain uses TRBV7-2 and TRBJ2-3; D is unclear. V was cut by 1 base and J by 0 bases, with 11 bases left in between. The germline V gene has CDR1 SGHTA and CDR2 FQGNSA. CDR3 length: 16 amino acids. The DNA of the CDR3 is TGTGCCAGCAGCTTAGATTTCGGTTCTAGCACAGATACGCAGTATTTT. Translation: CASSLDFGSSTDTQYF.

J is TRBJ2-1 and V is TRBV5-6, with 8 bases aligning to TRBD2. From germline, CDR1 is SGHDT and CDR2 YYEEEE. Unmatched junction bases numbered 12, after V lost 7 bases and J lost 6 bases. The CDR3 is made up of 15 amino acids. CDR3: CASPRPGTSRNEQFF. The CDR3 region has the DNA TGTGCCAGCCCCCGCCCCGGGACTAGTCGCAATGAGCAGTTCTTC.

This rearrangement joins TRBV12-3 or TRBV12-4 to TRBJ2-3; D is unclear. Trimming took 6 bases from V and 4 from J, leaving 17 bases between them. There are 15 residues in the CDR3. Written as DNA, the CDR3 is TGTGCCAGCAGCTATCTCGACCAGGTGTCAGATACGCAGTATTTT. Its translation: CASSYLDQVSDTQYF.

The chain links TRBV29-1 to TRBJ1-1; D ambiguous. The CDR3 extends over 13 amino acids. CDR1 is SQVTM and CDR2 is ANQGSEA in the germline V gene. V lost 3 bases, J lost 1 base, and 9 bases lay in between. CDR3 residues: CSVEWRRNTEAFF. The CDR3 DNA reads TGCAGCGTTGAGTGGCGGCGGAACACTGAAGCTTTCTTT.

In this sample, this clonotype turned up a few times. The genes are TRBV25-1 and TRBJ2-3, with D unclear. Trimming took 4 bases from V and 2 from J, leaving 13 bases between them. The germline CDR1 and CDR2 sequences are MGHDK and SYGVNS. The CDR3 is made up of 15 amino acids. The CDR3 protein is CASSASGVTTDTQYF. CDR3 coding DNA: TGTGCCAGCAGTGCTTCTGGCGTGACCACAGATACGCAGTATTTT.

The rearrangement uses TRBV29-1 and TRBJ2-1; 11 nucleotides match TRBD2. V trimming: 4 bases; J trimming: 10 bases; junction bases outside the gene matches: 9. Germline-derived CDR1 and CDR2 are SQVTM and ANQGSEA. The CDR3 is 14 amino acids. The DNA of the CDR3 is TGCAGCGTTGTTAGGCTAGCGGGAGGAGAAGAGCAGTTCTTC. Encoded protein: CSVVRLAGGEEQFF.

The V call is TRBV20-1, the J call TRBJ2-3; no firm D call. This CDR3 has 14 amino acids. Germline values: CDR1 DFQATT, CDR2 SNEGSKA (reference sequence). Trimming left V 6 bases short and J 0 bases short, with 13 bases between. The CDR3 loop is CSAAPATSTDTQYF. The CDR3 bases are TGCAGTGCCGCACCAGCGACGAGCACAGATACGCAGTATTTT.

The chain carries TRBV6-1 and TRBJ2-7; D gene unclear. The CDR3 runs to 12 residues. Per germline, CDR1 MNHNS and CDR2 SASEGT. Trimming took 2 bases from V and 11 from J, leaving 13 bases between them. The CDR3 region has the DNA TGTGCCAGCAGTGAAAGAGTTCCAGAGAAGTACTTC. Amino acid sequence: CASSERVPEKYF.

This clonotype was found a few times. V and J are TRBV13 and TRBJ2-7; D remains unclear. Germline values: CDR1 PRHDT, CDR2 FYEKMQ (reference sequence). The CDR3 covers 14 residues. V shed 0 bases and J shed 0 bases, with 6 bases lying between them. CDR3 residues: CASSLGVSSYEQYF. CDR3 DNA: TGTGCCAGCAGCTTAGGGGTCAGCTCCTACGAGCAGTACTTC.

This clonotype occurred a few times. The V call is TRBV10-3, the J call TRBJ2-1; TRBD2 aligns across 9 bases. Germline V gene lookup returns CDR1 ENHRY and CDR2 SYGVKD. The CDR3 covers 16 residues. V shed 3 bases and J 5 bases; nucleotides not matched to a gene: 8. The CDR3 DNA follows: TGTGCCATCAGTGACGCGTGGGCTAGCGGGAACAATGAGCAGTTCTTC. Protein product: CAISDAWASGNNEQFF.

The table lists this clonotype with a few counts. This chain connects TRBV20-1 to TRBJ2-3; perhaps TRBD2 as D (5 bases). There are 15 residues in the CDR3. The germline V and J ends were trimmed by 2 bases and 1 base, with 13 bases remaining between them. Germline values: CDR1 DFQATT, CDR2 SNEGSKA (reference sequence). Written as DNA, the CDR3 is TGCAGTGCTAGAAGAGGGCAAGCAGGCACAGATACGCAGTATTTT. Protein product: CSARRGQAGTDTQYF.

In this sample, this clonotype turned up a few times. This chain links TRBV28 with TRBJ2-7, with TRBD2 identical over 8 bases. Germline V gene lookup returns CDR1 MDHEN and CDR2 SYDVKM. Trimming removed 7 bases from V and 3 bases from J; junction bases left unmatched: 2. This CDR3 comprises 12 residues. The CDR3 coding sequence is TGTGCCAGCACACGGGGGGGCTACGAGCAGTACTTC. This gives the protein CASTRGGYEQYF. The variable domain in full, completed from reference TRBV28 and TRBJ2-7, reads DVKVTQSSRYLVKRTGEKVFLECVQDMDHENMFWYRQDPGLGLRLIYFSYDVKMKEKGDIPEGYSVSREKKERFSLILESASTNQTSMYLCASTRGGYEQYFGPGTRLTVT.

CDR3 DNA: TGTGCCAGCAGTTACTCGAGGGACCCGCGGTACGAGCAGTACTTC. As protein: CASSYSRDPRYEQYF. V is TRBV6-5 and J is TRBJ2-7; D is possibly TRBD1 or TRBD2 (5 bases each). V lost 0 bases and J 4 bases, leaving 13 bases between the germline ends. Germline assignment: CDR1 MNHEY and CDR2 SVGAGI. CDR3 size: 15 residues.

The V and J genes are TRBV11-2 and TRBJ2-7; unclear D gene. CDR3 length: 12 amino acids. V lost 0 bases to trimming and J lost 6 bases, with 6 bases between them. Germline CDR1 is SGHAT and CDR2 is FQNNGV. This chain's CDR3 is CASSLEWSEQYF. The CDR3, as DNA: TGTGCCAGCAGCTTAGAGTGGAGCGAGCAGTACTTC.